These T cell receptor beta chains were read from a single sample in a study of T cell changes during pregnancy in multiple sclerosis. Sequencing was performed with immunoSEQ multiplex PCR; in TCRdb, only in-frame clones are kept and a portion is missing. The data show around 77,000 clones, 91% seen once. The sample in question was peripheral blood, obtained in the third trimester of pregnancy. The receptors were sampled from a female donor in good health, enrolled as a control in a pregnancy study. Both conserved end residues are part of each CDR3. D genes are given only for firm matches. Not all rows give a size; the values are once, few, many and, for expanded clones, a class.

>TRBJ1-1|TRBV2|14|NA|NA
TGTGCCAGCAGGATAGACACAGCGAACACTGAAGCTTTCTTT
CASRIDTANTEAFF
>TRBJ1-5|TRBV6-1|15|once|NA
TGTGCCAGCCGAGAGGAGGCGGGGAGCAATCAGCCCCAGCATTTT
CASREEAGSNQPQHF
>TRBJ2-1|TRBV7-9|15|NA|TRBD2
TGTGCCAGCAGCCGCCTAGCGGGGGCCTACAATGAGCAGTTCTTC
CASSRLAGAYNEQFF
>TRBJ1-2|TRBV5-1|14|NA|TRBD1
TGCGCCAGCAGCTCCACAGGGGGCGACTATGGCTACACCTTC
CASSSTGGDYGYTF
>TRBJ2-2|TRBV6-1|15|NA|NA
TGTGCCAGCCCGAATAAGGAGGGAAGGCCCGGGGAGCTGTTTTTT
CASPNKEGRPGELFF
>TRBJ2-7|TRBV10-2|12|NA|NA
TGCGCCAGCAGAATAGGGAGCTACGAGCAGTACTTC
CASRIGSYEQYF
>TRBJ1-2|TRBV10-3|14|NA|TRBD1
TGTGCCATCAGACCCGGGACAGGGAGCTATGGCTACACCTTC
CAIRPGTGSYGYTF
>TRBJ2-1|TRBV7-9|15|NA|TRBD1
TGTGCCAGCACCCCTCCCGGGGCAGGGGGCAATGAGCAGTTCTTC
CASTPPGAGGNEQFF
>TRBJ1-4|TRBV25-1|13|NA|NA
TGTGCCAGCAGTGAACAGAATATTGAAAAACTGTTTTTT
CASSEQNIEKLFF
>TRBJ2-7|TRBV6-5|14|NA|TRBD1
TGTGCCAGCAGCCAGGGGGTTGTCACCTACGAGCAGTACTTC
CASSQGVVTYEQYF
>TRBJ2-7|TRBV15|15|NA|TRBD2
TGTGCCACCAGCAGGAGGGGACTAGCGGGAGATGAGCAGTACTTC
CATSRRGLAGDEQYF
>TRBJ1-1|TRBV9|14|few|NA
TGTGCCAGCAGGGAACAGTACATGAACACTGAAGCTTTCTTT
CASREQYMNTEAFF
>TRBJ1-5|TRBV4-1|16|NA|NA
TGCGCCAGCAGCCTCCGAGGGGGGGATAGCAATCAGCCCCAGCATTTT
CASSLRGGDSNQPQHF
>TRBJ1-1|TRBV7-2|16|once|NA
TGTGCCAGCAGCTTAGTGAGGGGAGGGCTAAACACTGAAGCTTTCTTT
CASSLVRGGLNTEAFF
>TRBJ2-1|TRBV10-1|14|NA|TRBD2
TGCGCCAGCAGTGTTACTAGCGGGTGGAATGAGCAGTTCTTC
CASSVTSGWNEQFF
>TRBJ2-1|TRBV18|14|NA|TRBD1
TGTGCCAGCTCACCAGGGACAGGGATCAATGAGCAGTTCTTC
CASSPGTGINEQFF
>TRBJ1-1|TRBV5-1|14|NA|NA
TGCGCCAGCAGCTCAACCGACACGAACACTGAAGCTTTCTTT
CASSSTDTNTEAFF
>TRBJ1-1|TRBV4-2|16|NA|NA
TGTGCCAGCAGCCAAGGGGTCGGGTTTCCGAACACTGAAGCTTTCTTT
CASSQGVGFPNTEAFF
>TRBJ1-5|TRBV15|19|NA|NA
TGTGCCACCAGCAGAGGACAAACCGACAGCCTCTATAGCAATCAGCCCCAGCATTTT
CATSRGQTDSLYSNQPQHF
>TRBJ1-4|TRBV28|15|NA|TRBD1
TGTGCCAGCAGTTCCCAGGACAGGGGAAAACAAAAACTGTTTTTT
CASSSQDRGKQKLFF
>TRBJ2-5|TRBV10-1|16|NA|TRBD1
TGCGCCAGCAGTGACAGGGGACAGGGTAGTTCGGAGACCCAGTACTTC
CASSDRGQGSSETQYF
>TRBJ1-1|TRBV5-1|16|NA|NA
TGCGCCAGCAGCTTGGCGGGAGGGACATTCAACACTGAAGCTTTCTTT
CASSLAGGTFNTEAFF
>TRBJ1-1|TRBV6-5|12|NA|NA
TGTGCCAGCAGCCGAGGGAACACTGAAGCTTTCTTT
CASSRGNTEAFF
>TRBJ2-2|TRBV7-9|15|NA|NA
TGTGCCAGCAGCCCGCGGGGGCCGAACACCGGGGAGCTGTTTTTT
CASSPRGPNTGELFF
>TRBJ2-3|TRBV21-1|17|NA|NA
TGTGCCATCGGGACTAGCGGGGCGGTGGATGATAGCGATACGCAGTATTTT
CAIGTSGAVDDSDTQYF
>TRBJ1-2|TRBV2|11|NA|NA
TGTGCCAGCAGTGATCTATGGGGCTACACCTTC
CASSDLWGYTF
>TRBJ1-1|TRBV28|19|NA|NA
TGTGCCAGCAGTCCAACGACAGGCCTTGGGGCCTCAATGAACACTGAAGCTTTCTTT
CASSPTTGLGASMNTEAFF
>TRBJ2-2|TRBV25-1|14|NA|NA
TGTGCCAGCAGTGAATATTCGAGCACCGGGGAGCTGTTTTTT
CASSEYSSTGELFF
>TRBJ2-6|TRBV9|15|NA|TRBD1
TGTGCCAGCAGTGCCGACAGGGCAGGGGCCAACGTCCTGACTTTC
CASSADRAGANVLTF
>TRBJ1-2|TRBV13|14|few|NA
TGTGCCAGCAGCTTAGGTCAGGGAGGCTATGGCTACACCTTC
CASSLGQGGYGYTF
>TRBJ2-1|TRBV5-4|16|NA|TRBD1
TGTGCCAGCAGCTACCCCCGGACAGGCGACTACAATGAGCAGTTCTTC
CASSYPRTGDYNEQFF
>TRBJ2-1|TRBV5-1|16|NA|TRBD2
TGCGCCAGCAGCTTGAGTCTAGCGGGAGGGCCCAATGAGCAGTTCTTC
CASSLSLAGGPNEQFF
>TRBJ2-3|TRBV9|15|NA|NA
TGTGCCAGCAGCGGTGGGACATCCCGCACAGATACGCAGTATTTT
CASSGGTSRTDTQYF
>TRBJ2-3|TRBV9|15|NA|NA
TGTGCCAGCACGGCACAGGGATCCTACACAGATACGCAGTATTTT
CASTAQGSYTDTQYF
>TRBJ1-1|TRBV10-1|13|NA|NA
TGCGCCAGCAGTGAGGACATGAACACTGAAGCTTTCTTT
CASSEDMNTEAFF
>TRBJ2-7|TRBV9|16|NA|NA
TGTGCCAGCAGCGTAGAGGTTGGGGGGAGTTCCTACGAGCAGTACTTC
CASSVEVGGSSYEQYF
>TRBJ1-2|TRBV6-1|15|NA|NA
TGTGCCAGCAGTGAAGTAGGGGGAACTAACTATGGCTACACCTTC
CASSEVGGTNYGYTF
>TRBJ2-5|TRBV30|10|NA|NA
TGTGCCTGGGGCACAGAGACCCAGTACTTC
CAWGTETQYF
>TRBJ1-2|TRBV28|12|NA|TRBD1
TGTGCCAGCCGGACAGGGAACTATGGCTACACCTTC
CASRTGNYGYTF
>TRBJ2-1|TRBV7-2|15|NA|NA
TGTGCCAGCAGCTTATTGGGAGGTGGATACAATGAGCAGTTCTTC
CASSLLGGGYNEQFF
>TRBJ1-2|TRBV6-5|15|once|TRBD1
TGTGCCAGCAAAGGACAGGGGGGAAGCGACTATGGCTACACCTTC
CASKGQGGSDYGYTF
>TRBJ2-7|TRBV7-6|16|NA|TRBD2
TGTGCCAGCAGCTTAGGGACTAGCGGGAACAACTACGAGCAGTACTTC
CASSLGTSGNNYEQYF
>TRBJ2-7|TRBV5-1|14|NA|NA
TGCGCCAGCAGCTTGGCGGGAAGCTCCTACGAGCAGTACTTC
CASSLAGSSYEQYF
>TRBJ2-7|TRBV10-3|15|NA|NA
TGTGCCATCAGTGAGTCACAGGGCGCTTCCTACGAGCAGTACTTC
CAISESQGASYEQYF
>TRBJ1-2|TRBV15|16|NA|TRBD1
TGTGCCACCAGCAGAGATCTGGGACAGGGGGCTAGTGGCTACACCTTC
CATSRDLGQGASGYTF
>TRBJ1-4|TRBV15|15|NA|TRBD1
TGTGCCACCAGCAGGGACAGGGTGTCGGGGGAAAAACTGTTTTTT
CATSRDRVSGEKLFF
>TRBJ2-7|TRBV11-2|13|NA|TRBD1
TGTGCCAGCAGCAGGGACAGCACCACCGAGCAGTACTTC
CASSRDSTTEQYF
>TRBJ1-1|TRBV5-6|13|NA|NA
TGTGCCAGCAGCTTTGTAACGGGAACTGAAGCTTTCTTT
CASSFVTGTEAFF